This T cell receptor (beta chain) was captured in a study of blood T cell repertoires in COVID-19. Overall study context: The origin of the acute and convalescent COVID-19 samples was the United States, Italy and Spain. The analysed material was cDNA or gDNA that came from T cells, B-cell-depleted T cells, or PBMCs.

CDR1 is SGHRS, CDR2 YFSETQ, per germline. The CDR3 has 16 residues. V was trimmed by 0 bases and J by 1 base, leaving 10 bases between them. The data were produced by immunoSEQ multiplex PCR, yet TCRdb's version contains in-frame clones alone and is incomplete. The table shows fewer than 200,000 clones, with over 80% occurring only once. The receptor's source is a woman aged 55-75 years with COVID-19, enrolled during active disease. V is TRBV5-1 and J is TRBJ2-2, with D maybe TRBD1 (5 bases). The sequencing input was peripheral blood. The CDR3 reads CASSLVTGLNTGELFF. Here the CDR3 DNA reads TGCGCCAGCAGCTTGGTTACAGGTCTGAACACCGGGGAGCTGTTTTTT.